The clone carrying this T cell receptor (beta chain) was seen ten or more times. No antigen is known for it. V was trimmed by 6 bases and J by 2 bases, leaving 10 bases between them. This CDR3 is 13 amino acids long. The authors used template switching to add a universal primer site and gave cDNA unique molecular identifiers. MiXCR was run by TCRdb on the 5' RACE reads, yielding one entry per CDR3 protein. The sample contains approximately 250,000 distinct CDR3 sequences, around 6.5% of which appear only once. The sample originates from a study of identical twins. Study results and limitations: The conclusions drew on cross-sectional statistical analysis instead of tracking the same donors.

These data also featured in a second study, about T cells expressing NK-cell markers. That investigation notes: Among eight sequenced donors, seven carried HCMV seropositivity while one was seronegative. Among several donors, these clonotypes also ranked first in the CD3+CD56-NKG2C+ fraction.

This chain links TRBV12-3 or TRBV12-4 with TRBJ1-2; D gene uncertain. The TCR sequence derives from a young woman in good health. The sample consisted of CD8+ T cells sorted from blood. The CDR3 DNA reads as TGTGCCAGCAGCTTCGGGTTAAACTATGGCTACACCTTC. It translates to CASSFGLNYGYTF.